These 19 T cell receptor beta chains came from one sample sequenced in a study of OX40 agonist ivuxolimab in advanced cancers. This table comes from immunoSEQ multiplex PCR, and its TCRdb copy is limited to in-frame clones, with some not included. This repertoire shows some 75,000 clones, 84% found once; its top ten account for over 2%. The sample was CD4+ or CD8+ T cells sorted from blood, taken in a trial of the OX40 agonist ivuxolimab. Source of these receptors: an adult with an advanced solid tumor such as melanoma, head and neck, liver or kidney cancer.

The J gene is TRBJ1-2, the V gene TRBV7-2; 7 bases are shared with TRBD1. The length of the CDR3 is 15 residues. V trimming: 6 bases; J trimming: 5 bases; junction bases outside the gene matches: 12. Germline V gene data show CDR1 as SGHTA and CDR2 as FQGNSA. The CDR3 spells CASRTDRASQYGYTF. The CDR3 DNA is TGTGCCAGCAGAACCGACAGGGCCAGTCAATATGGCTACACCTTC.

This clone turned up a few times. CDR3 in amino acids: CAWSSRGDQPQHF. The CDR3 nucleotides read TGTGCCTGGAGTTCCAGGGGTGATCAGCCCCAGCATTTT. J is TRBJ1-5 and V is TRBV30; possibly TRBD1 for D (6 bases). Germline values: CDR1 GTSNPN, CDR2 SVGIG (reference sequence). The CDR3 runs 13 residues. The V and J ends lost 2 bases and 5 bases respectively, with 10 bases between them.

The chain recombines TRBV18 with TRBJ2-3; D remains ambiguous. This CDR3 is built from 12 residues. With 8 bases removed from V and 6 bases from J, the gap between germline ends came to 12 bases. Germline-derived CDR1 and CDR2 are KGHSH and LQKENI. CDR3 amino acids: CASRTPTDTQYF. CDR3 DNA: TGTGCCAGCCGAACCCCCACGGATACGCAGTATTTT.

In regard to this clone: At the DNA level, this CDR3 is encoded by other sequences in the same sample as well. The V and J genes are TRBV18 and TRBJ1-1; D not resolved. Germline V gives CDR1 KGHSH, CDR2 LQKENI. The CDR3 loop spans 13 amino acids. V lost 2 bases to trimming and J lost 1 base, with 5 bases between them. CDR3 DNA: TGTGCCAGCTCACCATTAGAGAACACTGAAGCTTTCTTT. Encoded protein: CASSPLENTEAFF.

The chain carries TRBV5-1 and TRBJ2-2; no definite D call. CDR3 length: 13 residues. Trimming stripped 0 bases from V and 6 bases from J, with 6 bases between. CDR1 and CDR2 (germline): SGHRS, YFSETQ. The CDR3 DNA reads as TGCGCCAGCAGCTTGGCGGTGTCCGGGGAGCTGTTTTTT. This gives the protein CASSLAVSGELFF.

The V gene is TRBV25-1, the J gene TRBJ2-5; a possible D gene is TRBD1 (5 bases). Germline assignment: CDR1 MGHDK and CDR2 SYGVNS. Trimming took 1 base from V and 0 from J, leaving 6 bases between them. This CDR3 is 14 amino acids long. CDR3 amino acids: CASSEFRDQETQYF. Written as DNA, the CDR3 is TGTGCCAGCAGTGAATTCAGGGACCAAGAGACCCAGTACTTC.

V usage is TRBV28 and J usage is TRBJ1-5; D perhaps matches TRBD1 (6 bases). Trimming removed 4 bases from V and 3 bases from J, with 13 bases in between. Germline CDR1 reads MDHEN; CDR2 reads SYDVKM. The CDR3 is 15 amino acids. In nucleotides, the CDR3 is TGTGCCAGCAGTTCCCGGACAGTGGACAATCAGCCCCAGCATTTT. Protein product: CASSSRTVDNQPQHF.

V is TRBV5-6 and J is TRBJ2-6; the match to TRBD2 covers 8 bases. The CDR3 runs to 17 residues. Trimming took 4 bases from V and 0 from J; bases not matched to a gene: 6. Germline CDR1 reads SGHDT; CDR2 reads YYEEEE. CDR3 sequence (DNA): TGTGCCAGCAGCGGGGCGGGAGGACTCTCTGGGGCCAACGTCCTGACTTTC. This translates into CASSGAGGLSGANVLTF.

J is TRBJ1-2 and V is TRBV5-1; TRBD1 matches 11 bases. The germline gives CDR1 SGHRS, CDR2 YFSETQ. Losses at the gene ends were 3 bases for V and 7 bases for J; bases not matched to a gene: 5. The CDR3 loop spans 14 amino acids. The CDR3 protein is CASSSGQGVCGYTF. The CDR3 region has the DNA TGCGCCAGCAGCTCGGGACAGGGGGTCTGTGGCTACACCTTC.

The rearrangement uses TRBV6-1 and TRBJ2-7; perhaps TRBD2 as D (5 bases). V gave up 0 bases and J gave up 0 bases, with 6 bases separating them. Looked up from germline, CDR1 is MNHNS and CDR2 is SASEGT. The CDR3 consists of 14 residues. The CDR3 reads CASSEATSSYEQYF. DNA of the CDR3: TGTGCCAGCAGTGAAGCTACTAGCTCCTACGAGCAGTACTTC.

With regard to this clone: Other DNA sequences of this sample code for an identical CDR3. The genes are TRBV9 and TRBJ1-3; 7 positions match TRBD1. The CDR3 is made up of 14 amino acids. The germline CDR1 and CDR2 sequences are SGDLS and YYNGEE. Trimming took 4 bases from V and 4 from J; bases not matched to a gene: 5. CDR3 sequence: CASSQGGQGNTIYF. As DNA, the CDR3 is TGTGCCAGCAGCCAGGGGGGGCAAGGAAACACCATATATTTT.

V gene TRBV15 combines with J gene TRBJ2-3, with D tentatively TRBD1 or TRBD2 (5 bases each). Trimming cost V 0 bases and J 8 bases, with 12 bases left between them. The CDR3 extends over 14 amino acids. The germline V gene has CDR1 LNHNV and CDR2 YYDKDF (reference sequence). The CDR3 sequence is CATSREVVGGTQYF. The CDR3 DNA sequence: TGTGCCACCAGCAGAGAAGTAGTTGGGGGTACGCAGTATTTT.

The chain has TRBV5-1 and TRBJ1-5, with 7 bases that match TRBD1. CDR3 size: 15 residues. With V trimmed by 1 base and J by 5 bases, 6 bases remained unmatched. CDR1 SGHRS and CDR2 YFSETQ come from the germline V gene. This CDR3 is CASSLRGGADQPQHF. The CDR3 DNA follows: TGCGCCAGCAGCTTGAGAGGGGGCGCAGATCAGCCCCAGCATTTT.

CDR3 sequence (DNA): TGCAGCGTTTCCCAGGGTGGGGAAAAACTGTTTTTT. This encodes CSVSQGGEKLFF. J is TRBJ1-4 and V is TRBV29-1, with D perhaps TRBD1 (5 bases). V was shortened by 5 bases and J by 8 bases, with 12 bases between the two germline ends. This CDR3 contains 12 residues. In germline, CDR1 is SQVTM, CDR2 ANQGSEA.

The chain is built from TRBV28 and TRBJ1-3; D gene uncertain. Trimming left V 6 bases short and J 0 bases short, with 18 bases between. The CDR3 totals 17 residues. The germline V gene encodes CDR1 MDHEN and CDR2 SYDVKM. DNA for the CDR3: TGTGCCAGCAGCCTCGGACGCAGACTTATCTCTGGAAACACCATATATTTT. The encoded protein is CASSLGRRLISGNTIYF.

The chain couples TRBV30 to TRBJ2-3; 9 positions agree with TRBD2. The junction had 10 bases not matched to a gene; V was cut back by 8 bases and J by 4 bases. The V gene's germline CDR1 is GTSNPN and CDR2 SVGIG (reference sequence). The length of the CDR3 is 14 residues. CDR3 loop: CAQSGSGRSDTQYF. As DNA, the CDR3 is TGTGCCCAGAGTGGAAGCGGGAGGTCAGATACGCAGTATTTT.

This clone was seen once. This chain joins TRBV20-1 and TRBJ1-3; D not resolved. The CDR3 has 11 amino acids. With 3 bases removed from V and 6 bases from J, the gap between germline ends came to 6 bases. Germline V gives CDR1 DFQATT, CDR2 SNEGSKA (reference sequence). CDR3 amino acids: CSASSVNTIYF. In DNA, the CDR3 is TGCAGTGCTAGTTCAGTAAACACCATATATTTT.

This clone was recorded a few times. The genes are TRBV6-5 and TRBJ1-6, with 7 bases fitting TRBD1. Trimming cost V 5 bases and J 14 bases; bases outside gene matches: 6. The CDR3 consists of 12 residues. Germline CDR1 reads MNHEY; CDR2 reads SVGAGI. CDR3: CASSPGQPTLHF. The CDR3 DNA follows: TGTGCCAGCAGTCCGGGACAGCCCACCCTCCACTTT.

The chain is built from TRBV14 and TRBJ2-7; D remains unclear. The CDR3 contains 12 residues. Germline loops: CDR1 SGHDN, CDR2 FVKESK. Trimming stripped 0 bases from V and 2 bases from J, with 2 bases between. The CDR3 DNA follows: TGTGCCAGCAGCCAAGATACCTACGAGCAGTACTTC. It is translated as CASSQDTYEQYF.